The clone carrying this TCR beta chain came up once. The data were obtained in a study of shared clonotypes between healthy human individuals. The CDR3 spans 14 residues. V lost 6 bases, J lost 1 base, and 15 bases lay in between. Germline V gives CDR1 GTSNPN, CDR2 SVGIG (reference sequence). Profiled with immunoSEQ multiplex PCR; TCRdb holds only in-frame clones, not every one. The table lists about 460,000 clones, around 77% of them singletons, with about 12% in the top ten. This sequence originates from a woman in her thirties or forties in good health. Some clones in this sample may be carry-over from other donors' samples. The V gene is TRBV30, the J gene TRBJ2-5; the D gene is possibly TRBD2 (6 bases). Sequenced: PBMCs. CDR3 in DNA: TGTGCCTGTTATATTAGCGGACGCCAAGAGACCCAGTACTTC. Translation: CACYISGRQETQYF.